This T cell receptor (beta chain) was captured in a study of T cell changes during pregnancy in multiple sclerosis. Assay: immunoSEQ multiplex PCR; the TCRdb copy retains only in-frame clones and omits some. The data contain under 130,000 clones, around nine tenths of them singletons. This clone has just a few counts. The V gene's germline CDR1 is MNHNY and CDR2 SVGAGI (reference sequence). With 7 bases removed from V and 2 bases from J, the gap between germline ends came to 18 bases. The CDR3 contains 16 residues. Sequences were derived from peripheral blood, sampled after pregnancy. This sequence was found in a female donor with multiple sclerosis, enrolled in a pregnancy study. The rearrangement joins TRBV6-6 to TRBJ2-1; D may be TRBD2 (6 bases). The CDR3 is CASMGGGSSTYNEQFF. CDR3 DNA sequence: TGTGCCAGCATGGGGGGTGGGAGTTCCACCTACAATGAGCAGTTCTTC.